This T cell receptor (beta chain) was observed in a study of molecular identifiers for immune sequencing clone quantification. Findings and caveats of the study: Jurkat TCR RNA from one cell was spiked into 1 million or so naive cells, and it was reportedly detectable there.

In preparing bulk TCR libraries, previously described methods and listed TCR primers were used. TCRdb processed the PCR reads anew with MiXCR; each CDR3 protein has one entry. Of tens of thousands of distinct CDR3 sequences in the sample, around 34% were seen once. As concerns this clonotype: Its antigen is still unknown. This sequence may be a read error, since a much larger clone differs from it by one base.

Per the germline V gene, CDR1 is SEHNR and CDR2 is FQNEAQ (reference sequence). V lost 5 bases to trimming and J lost 1 base, with 18 bases between them. CDR3 length: 17 amino acids. The sequencing sample was made of naive CD8+ T cells from blood, with Jurkat cell RNA spiked in. This sample's subset: FACS-sorted CD8+CD4-CCR7+CD45RA+ naive T cells. J is TRBJ2-4 and V is TRBV7-9; no definite D call. The sequence came from a human donor in good health. Some libraries in this study had Jurkat cell RNA spiked in. The CDR3 DNA reads as TGTGCCAGCAGCCGACAACACCTTAGCTTCGCCAAAAACATTCAGTACTTC. It is translated as CASSRQHLSFAKNIQYF.